The 30 T cell receptor beta chains below all came from one sample that was sequenced in a study of T cells in localized non-small cell lung cancer. Sequenced by immunoSEQ multiplex PCR; TCRdb stores in-frame clones only, minus some. The sample carries approximately 41,000 clones, 86% recorded once. This sample comprised peripheral blood, obtained before any cancer treatment. These receptors came from a woman between 18 and 49 years old with stage III lung adenocarcinoma.

CDR3 amino acids: CASAPQNIQYF. In nucleotides, the CDR3 is TGTGCCAGCGCACCTCAAAACATTCAGTACTTC. V and J are TRBV2 and TRBJ2-4; D unclear. Trimming stripped 8 bases from V and 5 bases from J, with 7 bases between. The CDR3 spans 11 residues. Germline loops: CDR1 SNHLY, CDR2 FYNNEI.

The rearrangement uses TRBV4-1 and TRBJ2-1, with 8 bases lining up with TRBD2. V was clipped by 4 bases and J by 1 base; unmatched bases: 15. The germline CDR1 and CDR2 sequences are MGHRA and YSYEKL. The CDR3 is 19 residues long. In nucleotides, the CDR3 is TGCGCCAGCAGCCGTCAGACCGGACTAGCAAATCGGTCCTACAATGAGCAGTTCTTC. Translating gives CASSRQTGLANRSYNEQFF.

This chain joins TRBV9 and TRBJ2-2, with 8 bases that match TRBD2. Per germline, CDR1 SGDLS and CDR2 YYNGEE. V gave up 3 bases and J gave up 0 bases; unmatched junction bases: 7. This CDR3 is 17 amino acids long. For the CDR3, the DNA is TGTGCCAGCAGCGCCACTTCGCGGGGGGCGAACACCGGGGAGCTGTTTTTT. Residues: CASSATSRGANTGELFF.

A few counts support this clone. The chain couples TRBV30 to TRBJ1-3; no reliable D call. Trimming took off 2 bases at V and 0 bases at J, with 8 bases between the two ends. Germline CDR1 GTSNPN, CDR2 SVGIG (reference sequence). The CDR3 spans 14 residues. Here the CDR3 DNA reads TGTGCCTGGAGTATTACCCACTCTGGAAACACCATATATTTT. Translating gives CAWSITHSGNTIYF.

The chain joins TRBV29-1 to TRBJ1-1; the D is unclear. V gave up 5 bases and J gave up 0 bases, with 10 bases separating them. Germline CDR1 is SQVTM and CDR2 is ANQGSEA. There are 13 residues in the CDR3. Here the CDR3 reads CSVMASMNTEAFF. The CDR3 bases are TGCAGCGTTATGGCCTCGATGAACACTGAAGCTTTCTTT. Together with reference TRBV29-1 and TRBJ1-1, the CDR3 gives the full variable domain: SAVISQKPSRDICQRGTSLTIQCQVDSQVTMMFWYRQQPGQSLTLIATANQGSEATYESGFVIDKFPISRPNLTFSTLTVSNMSPEDSSIYLCSVMASMNTEAFFGQGTRLTVV.

The J gene is TRBJ2-1, the V gene TRBV2; D gene ambiguous. The CDR3 extends over 11 amino acids. Germline V lookup: CDR1 SNHLY, CDR2 FYNNEI. With 10 bases removed from V and 5 bases from J, the gap between germline ends came to 9 bases. The CDR3 bases are TGTGCCACCCTTATAGACAATGAGCAGTTCTTC. This sequence encodes CATLIDNEQFF.

The rearrangement links TRBV11-3 to TRBJ2-2, with TRBD1 as a possible D gene (6 bases). V lost 4 bases and J 5 bases, leaving 17 bases between the germline ends. Germline-derived CDR1 and CDR2 are SGHNT and YENEEA. This CDR3 region has 16 residues. CDR3 in amino acids: CASSYGTGSWTGELFF. CDR3 bases: TGTGCCAGCAGCTATGGCACAGGGTCGTGGACCGGGGAGCTGTTTTTT.

V gene TRBV6-1 combines with J gene TRBJ2-2; no definite D call. V was shortened by 1 base and J by 1 base, with 7 bases between the two germline ends. Germline loops: CDR1 MNHNS, CDR2 SASEGT. The CDR3 has 15 residues. Here the CDR3 reads CASSEGKGNTGELFF. In DNA form, the CDR3 reads TGTGCCAGCAGTGAAGGGAAGGGGAACACCGGGGAGCTGTTTTTT.

The chain has TRBV5-6 and TRBJ1-6; D is uncertain. V lost 6 bases, J lost 4 bases, and 17 bases lay in between. Germline V gives CDR1 SGHDT, CDR2 YYEEEE. This CDR3 has 16 residues. The CDR3 region is CASNRTDYSYNSPLHF. The DNA for the CDR3 is TGTGCCAGCAACCGGACGGATTACAGTTATAATTCACCCCTCCACTTT.

V is TRBV6-1 and J is TRBJ1-4; D is uncertain. The CDR3 covers 15 residues. Trimming left V 2 bases short and J 4 bases short, with 11 bases between. CDR1 MNHNS and CDR2 SASEGT come from the germline V gene. In nucleotides, the CDR3 is TGTGCCAGCAGTGAAACGGGCAGCTTTAATGAAAAACTGTTTTTT. Translating it yields CASSETGSFNEKLFF.

The chain carries TRBV20-1 and TRBJ1-2; D gene ambiguous. The CDR3 spans 11 residues. V was shortened by 5 bases and J by 1 base, with 5 bases between the two germline ends. Germline lookup yields CDR1 DFQATT and CDR2 SNEGSKA (reference sequence). Here the CDR3 reads CSAGYNYGYTF. CDR3 nucleotides: TGCAGTGCTGGATATAACTATGGCTACACCTTC.

This chain links TRBV5-1 with TRBJ2-1; 11 bases agree with TRBD2. V lost 3 bases and J lost 3; bases outside the gene matches: 2. The CDR3 contains 15 residues. CDR1 SGHRS and CDR2 YFSETQ come from the germline V gene. CDR3 nucleotides: TGCGCCAGCAGCTACACTAGCGGGGGCTACAATGAGCAGTTCTTC. Its translation: CASSYTSGGYNEQFF.

The J gene is TRBJ2-7, the V gene TRBV4-2; 8 positions match TRBD1. From germline, CDR1 is LGHNA and CDR2 YNFKEQ. CDR3 length: 18 amino acids. V was pared by 3 bases and J by 2 bases, with 15 bases of the junction left unmatched. This CDR3 is CASSQPLSGTGLTYEQYF. The CDR3 coding sequence is TGTGCCAGCAGCCAGCCCCTCTCCGGGACAGGCTTAACCTACGAGCAGTACTTC.

The table lists this clone with a count of one. The chain joins TRBV7-9 to TRBJ2-2; no firm D call. The CDR3 sequence is 14 residues long. Germline loops: CDR1 SEHNR, CDR2 FQNEAQ (reference sequence). V lost 1 base, J lost 5 bases, and 8 bases lay in between. CDR3 amino acids: CASSLDGSTGELFF. The CDR3, as DNA: TGTGCCAGCAGCTTAGATGGATCTACCGGGGAGCTGTTTTTT. The variable domain in full, with the rest retrieved from reference TRBV7-9 and TRBJ2-2, is DTGVSQNPRHKITKRGQNVTFRCDPISEHNRLYWYRQTLGQGPEFLTYFQNEAQLEKSRLLSDRFSAERPKGSFSTLEIQRTEQGDSAMYLCASSLDGSTGELFFGEGSRLTVL.

This chain joins TRBV7-9 and TRBJ2-5; D unresolved. V lost 4 bases, J lost 2 bases, and 11 bases lay in between. CDR1 SEHNR and CDR2 FQNEAQ come from the germline V gene (reference sequence). The CDR3 has 14 amino acids. CDR3 in amino acids: CASSSHIEQETQYF. In DNA form, the CDR3 reads TGTGCCAGCAGCTCCCACATCGAGCAAGAGACCCAGTACTTC.

The chain combines TRBV19 with TRBJ2-5; TRBD2 matches 8 bases. The CDR3 has 15 amino acids. V was clipped by 7 bases and J by 2 bases; unmatched bases: 9. Germline CDR1 is LNHDA and CDR2 is SQIVND (reference sequence). CDR3 sequence (DNA): TGTGCCAGTACGAGAGGACTAGCTTATCAAGAGACCCAGTACTTC. Translation gives CASTRGLAYQETQYF.

The V gene is TRBV6-4, the J gene TRBJ1-1, with 10 bases matching TRBD1. This CDR3 has 16 amino acids. Germline trimming cut 6 bases from V and 1 base from J; bases unmatched to any gene: 8. Germline CDR1 and CDR2: MRHNA and SNTAGT. In nucleotides, the CDR3 is TGTGCCAGCAGCCCCGGGACAGGGGTAGAGAACACTGAAGCTTTCTTT. The encoded protein is CASSPGTGVENTEAFF.

The rearrangement uses TRBV7-9 and TRBJ2-1; D is undetermined. The CDR3 is 11 residues long. Trimming shortened V by 3 bases and J by 11 bases, and 8 bases separated the two germline ends. Looked up from germline, CDR1 is SEHNR and CDR2 is FQNEAQ (reference sequence). The CDR3: CASSFDGKQFF. The CDR3, as DNA: TGTGCCAGCAGCTTTGACGGAAAGCAGTTCTTC.

This clone has just a few counts. The chain has TRBV2 and TRBJ2-2; 7 nucleotides match TRBD2. The CDR3 loop spans 14 amino acids. Germline V gene lookup returns CDR1 SNHLY and CDR2 FYNNEI. With V trimmed by 8 bases and J by 1 base, 4 bases remained unmatched. CDR3 coding DNA: TGTGCCAGCTCTTGGGGGGGGAACACCGGGGAGCTGTTTTTT. Encoded protein: CASSWGGNTGELFF.

This clone was found once. The chain is built from TRBV19 and TRBJ2-5; possibly TRBD1 for D (6 bases). The germline V and J ends were trimmed by 5 bases and 5 bases, with 12 bases remaining between them. Germline CDR1 LNHDA, CDR2 SQIVND (reference sequence). The CDR3 totals 13 residues. The CDR3 DNA sequence: TGTGCCAGTAGTGCCAGGGGTCGGGAGACCCAGTACTTC. This gives the protein CASSARGRETQYF.

The chain joins TRBV4-1 to TRBJ1-1; 8 nucleotides line up with TRBD1. The CDR3 extends over 16 amino acids. Germline CDR1 is MGHRA and CDR2 is YSYEKL. The J segment lost 1 base and the V segment lost 1 base, leaving 5 bases of the junction unmatched. As DNA, the CDR3 is TGCGCCAGCAGCCAAGTGCCCGGACAGGGGAACACTGAAGCTTTCTTT. It encodes CASSQVPGQGNTEAFF.

The chain couples TRBV20-1 to TRBJ2-5; D is uncertain. CDR3 length: 11 amino acids. Trimming pared 2 bases from V and 2 bases from J, leaving 3 bases between. CDR1 is DFQATT, CDR2 SNEGSKA, per germline (reference sequence). This chain's CDR3 is CSARPQETQYF. Here the CDR3 DNA reads TGCAGTGCTAGACCGCAAGAGACCCAGTACTTC.

The CDR3 sequence: CASSLQGPETQYF. CDR3 bases: TGTGCCAGCAGTCTACAGGGCCCAGAGACCCAGTACTTC. The rearrangement links TRBV28 to TRBJ2-5; perhaps TRBD1 as D (6 bases). Between the trimmed V and J ends, which lost 5 bases and 4 bases, there was a span of 11 bases. Germline lookup yields CDR1 MDHEN and CDR2 SYDVKM. There are 13 residues in the CDR3.

This chain connects TRBV21-1 to TRBJ2-7; the table's D call, TRBD2, was not checked against the DNA. TRBV21-1 is a pseudogene segment. This CDR3 comprises 15 residues. CDR3 sequence: CASSKAGDSSYEQYF. CDR3 coding DNA: TGTGCCAGCAGCAAAGCGGGGGACTCATCCTACGAGCAGTACTTC.

The chain joins TRBV7-3 to TRBJ2-2; no definite D call. The CDR3 contains 13 residues. With 4 bases removed from V and 7 bases from J, the gap between germline ends came to 10 bases. Germline V gene data show CDR1 as SGHTA and CDR2 as FQGTGA. CDR3 protein: CASSSDPVGELFF. DNA for the CDR3: TGTGCCAGCAGCTCCGACCCGGTCGGGGAGCTGTTTTTT.

The rearrangement links TRBV29-1 to TRBJ2-1; 7 bases match TRBD1. The germline CDR1 and CDR2 sequences are SQVTM and ANQGSEA. J lost 15 bases, V lost 2 bases, and 4 bases had no gene match. CDR3 length: 10 amino acids. The CDR3 sequence: CSVEQGDRFF. For the CDR3, the DNA is TGCAGCGTTGAACAGGGGGATCGGTTCTTC.

The gene calls are TRBV9 and TRBJ1-1; D is ambiguous. The CDR3 length is 15 residues. V lost 3 bases, J lost 3 bases, and 15 bases lay in between. CDR1 and CDR2 from the germline V gene are SGDLS and YYNGEE. The CDR3, as DNA: TGTGCCAGCAGCGGAGGAGGACTAAGGGACACTGAAGCTTTCTTT. It is translated as CASSGGGLRDTEAFF.

The chain couples TRBV20-1 to TRBJ2-7; the D is unclear. V was cut by 6 bases and J by 5 bases, with 11 bases left in between. From germline, CDR1 is DFQATT and CDR2 SNEGSKA (reference sequence). The CDR3 totals 11 residues. The CDR3 DNA sequence: TGCAGTGCAGTGGCTGGGCACGAGCAGTACTTC. Translating gives CSAVAGHEQYF.

This chain uses TRBV2 with TRBJ1-5; TRBD1 agrees at 7 bases. Trimming at V came to 5 bases and at J to 6 bases, leaving 7 bases not matched to a gene. The CDR3 loop spans 14 amino acids. Germline V gene sequence: CDR1 SNHLY, CDR2 FYNNEI. The CDR3 nucleotides read TGTGCCAGCAGTCGGGACAGAAGTACTCAGCCCCAGCATTTT. Residues: CASSRDRSTQPQHF.

The CDR3 here is CASSPQGTGSGSGELFF. CDR3 in DNA: TGCGCCAGCAGCCCCCAAGGGACAGGGTCTGGCAGCGGGGAGCTGTTTTTT. The chain carries TRBV5-1 and TRBJ2-2; TRBD1 matches at 9 bases. The CDR3 is 17 residues long. From germline, CDR1 is SGHRS and CDR2 YFSETQ. V lost 4 bases and J lost 7; bases outside the gene matches: 14.